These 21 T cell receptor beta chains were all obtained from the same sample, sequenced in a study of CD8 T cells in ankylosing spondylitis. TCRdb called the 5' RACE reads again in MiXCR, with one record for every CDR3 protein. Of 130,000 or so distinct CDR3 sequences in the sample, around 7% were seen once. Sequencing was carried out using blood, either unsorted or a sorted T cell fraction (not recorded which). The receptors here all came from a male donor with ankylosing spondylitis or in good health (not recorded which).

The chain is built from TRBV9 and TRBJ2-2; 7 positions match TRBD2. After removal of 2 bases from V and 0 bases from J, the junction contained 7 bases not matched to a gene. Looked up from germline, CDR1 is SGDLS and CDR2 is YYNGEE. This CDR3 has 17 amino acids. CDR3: CASSVPVAGANTGELFF. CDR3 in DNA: TGTGCCAGCAGCGTCCCAGTGGCGGGAGCGAACACCGGGGAGCTGTTTTTT. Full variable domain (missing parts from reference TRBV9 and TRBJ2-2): DSGVTQTPKHLITATGQRVTLRCSPRSGDLSVYWYQQSLDQGLQFLIQYYNGEERAKGNILERFSAQQFPDLHSELNLSSLELGDSALYFCASSVPVAGANTGELFFGEGSRLTVL.

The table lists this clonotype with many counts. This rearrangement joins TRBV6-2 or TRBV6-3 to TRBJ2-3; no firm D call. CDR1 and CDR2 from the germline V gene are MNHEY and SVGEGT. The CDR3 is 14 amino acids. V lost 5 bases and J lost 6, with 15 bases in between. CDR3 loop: CASSPGMESDTQYF. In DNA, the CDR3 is TGTGCCAGCAGTCCGGGTATGGAGTCGGATACGCAGTATTTT.

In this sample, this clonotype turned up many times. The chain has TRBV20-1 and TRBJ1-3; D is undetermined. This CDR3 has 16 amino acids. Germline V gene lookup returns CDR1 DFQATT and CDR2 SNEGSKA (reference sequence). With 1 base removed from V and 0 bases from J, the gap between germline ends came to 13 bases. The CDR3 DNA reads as TGCAGTGCTAGAGTGGGCAGCAGCCTCTCTGGAAACACCATATATTTT. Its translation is CSARVGSSLSGNTIYF.

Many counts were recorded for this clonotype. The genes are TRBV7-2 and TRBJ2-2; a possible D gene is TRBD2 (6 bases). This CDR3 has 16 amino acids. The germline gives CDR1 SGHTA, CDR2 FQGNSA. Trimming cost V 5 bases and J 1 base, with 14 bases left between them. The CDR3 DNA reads TGTGCCAGCAGCGCGACCGGGACTCGGAACACCGGGGAGCTGTTTTTT. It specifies CASSATGTRNTGELFF.

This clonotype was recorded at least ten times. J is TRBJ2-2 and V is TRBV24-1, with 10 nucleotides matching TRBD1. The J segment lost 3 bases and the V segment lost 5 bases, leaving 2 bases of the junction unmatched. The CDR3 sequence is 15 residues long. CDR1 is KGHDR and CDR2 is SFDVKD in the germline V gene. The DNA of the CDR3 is TGTGCCACCAGTGTGGGACAGGGGTACACCGGGGAGCTGTTTTTT. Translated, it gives CATSVGQGYTGELFF.

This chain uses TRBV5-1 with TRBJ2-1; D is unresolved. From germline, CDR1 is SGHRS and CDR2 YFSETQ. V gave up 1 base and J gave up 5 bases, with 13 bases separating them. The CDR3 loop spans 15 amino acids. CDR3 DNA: TGCGCCAGCAGCTTGAAGGGTTCGATAAACAATGAGCAGTTCTTC. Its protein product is CASSLKGSINNEQFF.

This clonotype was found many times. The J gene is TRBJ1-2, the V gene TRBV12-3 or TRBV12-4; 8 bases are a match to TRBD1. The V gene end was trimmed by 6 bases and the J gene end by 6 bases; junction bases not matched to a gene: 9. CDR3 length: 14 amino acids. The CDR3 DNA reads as TGTGCCAGCAGGAGACAGGGGATTGAGGATGGCTACACCTTC. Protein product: CASRRQGIEDGYTF.

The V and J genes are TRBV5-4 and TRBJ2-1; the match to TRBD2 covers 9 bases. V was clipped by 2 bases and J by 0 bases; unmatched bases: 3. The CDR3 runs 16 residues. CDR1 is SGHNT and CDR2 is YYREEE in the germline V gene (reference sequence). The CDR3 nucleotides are TGTGCCAGCAGCTTAAAGCGGGAGGTCTCCTACAATGAGCAGTTCTTC. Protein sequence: CASSLKREVSYNEQFF.

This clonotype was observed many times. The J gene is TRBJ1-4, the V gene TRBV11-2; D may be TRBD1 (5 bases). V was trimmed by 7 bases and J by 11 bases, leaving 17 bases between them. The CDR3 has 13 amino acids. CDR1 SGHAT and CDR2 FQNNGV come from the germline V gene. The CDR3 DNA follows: TGTGCCAGCACCCTGTTGGGCGAGGGGAAACTGTTTTTT. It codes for CASTLLGEGKLFF.

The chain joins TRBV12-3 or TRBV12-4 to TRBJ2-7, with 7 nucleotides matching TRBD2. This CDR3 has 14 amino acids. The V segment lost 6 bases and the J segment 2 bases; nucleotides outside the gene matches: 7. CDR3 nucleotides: TGTGCCAGCAGGCCTTCTAGCGGTGCCTACGAGCAGTACTTC. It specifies CASRPSSGAYEQYF.

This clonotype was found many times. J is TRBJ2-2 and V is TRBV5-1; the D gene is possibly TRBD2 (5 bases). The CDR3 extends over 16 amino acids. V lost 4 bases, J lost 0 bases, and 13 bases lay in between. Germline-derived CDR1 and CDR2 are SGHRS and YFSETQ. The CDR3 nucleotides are TGCGCCAGCAGCCAATTAGCGACCGCGAACACCGGGGAGCTGTTTTTT. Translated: CASSQLATANTGELFF.

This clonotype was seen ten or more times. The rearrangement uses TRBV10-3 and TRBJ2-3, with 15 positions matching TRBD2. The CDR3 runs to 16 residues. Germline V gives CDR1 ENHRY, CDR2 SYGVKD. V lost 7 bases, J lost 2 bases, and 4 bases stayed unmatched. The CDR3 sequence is CAIKGLAGGNTDTQYF. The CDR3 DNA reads TGTGCCATCAAGGGACTAGCGGGGGGAAACACAGATACGCAGTATTTT.

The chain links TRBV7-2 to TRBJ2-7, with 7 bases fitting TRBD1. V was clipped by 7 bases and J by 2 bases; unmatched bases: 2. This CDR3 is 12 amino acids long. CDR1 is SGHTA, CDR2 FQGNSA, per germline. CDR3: CASTQGAYEQYF. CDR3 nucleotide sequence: TGTGCCAGCACCCAGGGGGCCTACGAGCAGTACTTC.

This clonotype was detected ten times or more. In DNA, the CDR3 is TGCAGTGCGTCGGGACGGCACTATAATTCACCCCTCCACTTT. It codes for CSASGRHYNSPLHF. The chain employs TRBV20-1 and TRBJ1-6, with D possibly matching TRBD1 (5 bases). This CDR3 comprises 14 residues. CDR1 and CDR2 from the germline V gene are DFQATT and SNEGSKA (reference sequence). The V gene lost 6 bases and the J gene lost 3 bases, with 12 bases spanning the gap.

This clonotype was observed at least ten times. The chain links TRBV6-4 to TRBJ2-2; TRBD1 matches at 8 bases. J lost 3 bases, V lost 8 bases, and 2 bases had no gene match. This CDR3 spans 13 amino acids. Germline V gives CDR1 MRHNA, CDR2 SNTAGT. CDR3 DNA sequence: TGTGCCAGCCGGGACAGGTACACCGGGGAGCTGTTTTTT. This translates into CASRDRYTGELFF.

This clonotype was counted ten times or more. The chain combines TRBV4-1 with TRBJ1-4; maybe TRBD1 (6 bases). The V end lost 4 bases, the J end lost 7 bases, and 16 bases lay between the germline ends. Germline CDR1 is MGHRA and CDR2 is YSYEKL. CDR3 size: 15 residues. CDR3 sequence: CASSLSPGGTEKLFF. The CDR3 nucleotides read TGCGCCAGCAGCCTTAGCCCGGGGGGCACTGAAAAACTGTTTTTT.

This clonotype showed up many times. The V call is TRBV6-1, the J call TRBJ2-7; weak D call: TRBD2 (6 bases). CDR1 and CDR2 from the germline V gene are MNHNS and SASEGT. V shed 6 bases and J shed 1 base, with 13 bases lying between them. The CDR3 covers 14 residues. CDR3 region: CASRGGIVSYEQYF. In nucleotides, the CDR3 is TGTGCCAGCAGGGGGGGTATAGTTTCCTACGAGCAGTACTTC.

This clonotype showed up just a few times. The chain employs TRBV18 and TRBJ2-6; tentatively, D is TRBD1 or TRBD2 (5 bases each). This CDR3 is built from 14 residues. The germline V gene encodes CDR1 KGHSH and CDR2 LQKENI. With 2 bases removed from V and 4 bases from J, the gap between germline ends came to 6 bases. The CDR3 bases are TGTGCCAGCTCACCAGGGGACGGGGCCAACGTCCTGACTTTC. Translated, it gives CASSPGDGANVLTF.

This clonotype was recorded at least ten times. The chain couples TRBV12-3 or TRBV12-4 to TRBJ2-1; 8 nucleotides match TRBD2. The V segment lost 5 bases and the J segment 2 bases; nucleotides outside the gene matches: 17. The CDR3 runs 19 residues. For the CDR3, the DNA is TGTGCCAGCAGTCTGCGGCAGATCCTAGCGGGCCCAACCTACAATGAGCAGTTCTTC. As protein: CASSLRQILAGPTYNEQFF.

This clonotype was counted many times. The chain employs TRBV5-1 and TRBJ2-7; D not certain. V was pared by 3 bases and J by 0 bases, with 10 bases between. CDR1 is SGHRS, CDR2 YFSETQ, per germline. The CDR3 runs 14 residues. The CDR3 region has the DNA TGCGCCAGCAGCTGGGCAGCGAACTCCTACGAGCAGTACTTC. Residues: CASSWAANSYEQYF.

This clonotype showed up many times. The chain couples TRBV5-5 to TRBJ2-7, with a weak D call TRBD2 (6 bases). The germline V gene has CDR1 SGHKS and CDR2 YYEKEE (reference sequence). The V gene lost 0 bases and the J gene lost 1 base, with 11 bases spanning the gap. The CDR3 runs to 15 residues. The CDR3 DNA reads TGTGCCAGCAGCTTGGATCCAGGGAGGTCCTACGAGCAGTACTTC. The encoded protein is CASSLDPGRSYEQYF. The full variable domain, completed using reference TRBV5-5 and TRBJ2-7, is DAGVTQSPTHLIKTRGQQVTLRCSPISGHKSVSWYQQVLGQGPQFIFQYYEKEERGRGNFPDRFSARQFPNYSSELNVNALLLGDSALYLCASSLDPGRSYEQYFGPGTRLTVT.